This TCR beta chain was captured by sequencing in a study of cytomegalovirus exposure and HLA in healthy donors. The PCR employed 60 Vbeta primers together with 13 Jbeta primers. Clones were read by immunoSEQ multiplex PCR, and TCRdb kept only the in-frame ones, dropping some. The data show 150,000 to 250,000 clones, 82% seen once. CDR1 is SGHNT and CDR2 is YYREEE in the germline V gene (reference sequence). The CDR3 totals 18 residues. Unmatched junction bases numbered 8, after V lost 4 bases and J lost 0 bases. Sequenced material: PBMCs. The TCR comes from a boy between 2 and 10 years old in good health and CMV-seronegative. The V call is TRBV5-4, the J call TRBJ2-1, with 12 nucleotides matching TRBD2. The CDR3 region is CASSGGLAGDSSYNEQFF. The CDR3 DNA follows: TGTGCCAGCAGCGGGGGACTAGCGGGTGATAGCTCCTACAATGAGCAGTTCTTC.